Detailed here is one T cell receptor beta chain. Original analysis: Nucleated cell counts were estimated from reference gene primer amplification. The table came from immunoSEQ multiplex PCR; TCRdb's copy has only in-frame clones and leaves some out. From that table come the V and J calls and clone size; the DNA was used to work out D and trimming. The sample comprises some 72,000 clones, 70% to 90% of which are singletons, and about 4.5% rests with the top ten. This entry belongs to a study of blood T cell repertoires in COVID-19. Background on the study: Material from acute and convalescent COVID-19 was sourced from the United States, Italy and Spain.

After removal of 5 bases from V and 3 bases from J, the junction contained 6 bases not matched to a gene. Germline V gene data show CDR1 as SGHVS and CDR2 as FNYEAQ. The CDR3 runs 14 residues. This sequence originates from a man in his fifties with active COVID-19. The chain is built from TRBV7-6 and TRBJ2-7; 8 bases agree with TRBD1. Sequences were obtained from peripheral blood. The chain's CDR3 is CASSPTTGDYEQYF. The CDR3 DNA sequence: TGTGCCAGCAGCCCAACGACAGGGGACTACGAGCAGTACTTC.